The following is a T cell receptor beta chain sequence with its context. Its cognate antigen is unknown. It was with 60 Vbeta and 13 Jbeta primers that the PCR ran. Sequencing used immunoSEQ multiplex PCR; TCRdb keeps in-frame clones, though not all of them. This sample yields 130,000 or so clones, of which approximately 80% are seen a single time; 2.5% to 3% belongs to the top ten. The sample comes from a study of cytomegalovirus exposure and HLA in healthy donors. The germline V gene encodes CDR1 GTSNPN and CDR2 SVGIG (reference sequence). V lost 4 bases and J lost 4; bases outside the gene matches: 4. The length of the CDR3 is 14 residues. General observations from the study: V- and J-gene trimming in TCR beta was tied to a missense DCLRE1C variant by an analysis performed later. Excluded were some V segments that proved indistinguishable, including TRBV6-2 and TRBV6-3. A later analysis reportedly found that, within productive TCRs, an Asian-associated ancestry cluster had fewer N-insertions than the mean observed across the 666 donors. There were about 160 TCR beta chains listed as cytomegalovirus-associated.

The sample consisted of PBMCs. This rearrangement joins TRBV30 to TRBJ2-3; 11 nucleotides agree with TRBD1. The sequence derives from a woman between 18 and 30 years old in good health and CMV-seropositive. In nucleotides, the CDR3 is TGTGCCTGGAAGGTGGGACAGGGGGCAGATACGCAGTATTTT. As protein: CAWKVGQGADTQYF. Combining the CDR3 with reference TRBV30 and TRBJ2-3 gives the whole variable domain SQTIHQWPATLVQPVGSPLSLECTVEGTSNPNLYWYRQAAGRGLQLLFYSVGIGQISSEVPQNLSASRPQDRQFILSSKKLLLSDSGFYLCAWKVGQGADTQYFGPGTRLTVL.